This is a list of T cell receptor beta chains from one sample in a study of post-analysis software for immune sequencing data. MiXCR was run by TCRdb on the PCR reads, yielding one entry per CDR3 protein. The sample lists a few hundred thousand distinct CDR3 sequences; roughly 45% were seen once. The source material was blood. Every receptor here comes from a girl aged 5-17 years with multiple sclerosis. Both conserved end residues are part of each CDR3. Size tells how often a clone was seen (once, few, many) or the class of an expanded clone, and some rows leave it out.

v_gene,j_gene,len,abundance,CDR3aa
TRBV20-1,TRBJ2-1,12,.,CSAFVPYNEQFF
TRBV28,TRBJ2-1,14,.,CASSLGRAAYEQFF
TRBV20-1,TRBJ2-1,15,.,CSARDLAGVINEQFF
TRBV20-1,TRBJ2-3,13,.,CSVIGGVKDTQYF
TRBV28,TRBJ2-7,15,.,CASSGTGTNSYEQYF
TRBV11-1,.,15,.,CASSSPRDGTYEQYF
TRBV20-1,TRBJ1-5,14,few,CSASDSYSNQPQHF
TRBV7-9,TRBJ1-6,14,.,CASSPRHPRSPLHF
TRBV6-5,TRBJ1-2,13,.,CASSYTSASGYTF
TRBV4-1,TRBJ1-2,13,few,CASSPDEVRGYTF
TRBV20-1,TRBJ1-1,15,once,CSAQGTGRGVTEAFF
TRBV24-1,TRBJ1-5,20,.,CATSVARQGQTSVSNQPQHF
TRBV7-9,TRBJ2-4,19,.,CASSSPGETGGSTKNIQYF
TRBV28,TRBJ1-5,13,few,CASNPPQNQPQHF
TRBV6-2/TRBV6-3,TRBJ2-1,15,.,CASSYLSGTYNEQFF
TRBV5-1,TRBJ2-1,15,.,CASIEAGGPVNEQFF
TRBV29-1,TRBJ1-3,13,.,CSVLLFSGNTIYF
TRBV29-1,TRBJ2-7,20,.,CSIMFGLAPGGDRSSYEQYF
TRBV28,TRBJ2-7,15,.,CASSFPGQGAYEQYF